This T cell receptor (beta chain) was documented in a study of T cells in Graves' hyperthyroidism and ophthalmopathy. This clonotype was seen many times. Germline V CDR1 and CDR2: SEHNR, FQNEAQ (reference sequence). The CDR3 length is 12 residues. V was trimmed by 4 bases and J by 12 bases, leaving 15 bases between them. Amplification targeted TCR beta CDR3 regions from RNA transcripts. HTBI primers were employed in a first-round RT-PCR of the TCR CDR3. TCRdb itself ran the multiplex PCR reads through MiXCR, one entry per CDR3 protein. The sample lists 490,000 or so distinct CDR3 sequences; roughly a sixth were seen once.

Material for sequencing was blood. This sequence was found in a woman in her thirties with Graves' ophthalmopathy. The rearrangement joins TRBV7-9 to TRBJ2-5; perhaps TRBD2 as D (5 bases). The CDR3 DNA reads as TGTGCCAGCAGCTCGCGGGCATCCTCCGAGTACTTC. This translates into CASSSRASSEYF.